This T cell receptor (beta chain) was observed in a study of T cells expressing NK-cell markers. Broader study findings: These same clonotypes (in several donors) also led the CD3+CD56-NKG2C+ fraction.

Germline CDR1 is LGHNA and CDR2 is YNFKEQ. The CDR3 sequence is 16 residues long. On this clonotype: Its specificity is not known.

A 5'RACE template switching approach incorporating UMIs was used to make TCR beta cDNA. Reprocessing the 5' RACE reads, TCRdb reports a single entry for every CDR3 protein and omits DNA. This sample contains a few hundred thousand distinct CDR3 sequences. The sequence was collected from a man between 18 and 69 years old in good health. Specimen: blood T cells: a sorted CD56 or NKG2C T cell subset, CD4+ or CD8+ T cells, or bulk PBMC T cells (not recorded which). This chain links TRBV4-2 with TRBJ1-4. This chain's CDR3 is CASSQDSRGAFEKLFF.